The 27 T cell receptor beta chains reported below all come from one sample, sequenced in a study of Graves' ophthalmopathy and Graves' hyperthyroidism. The study amplified TCR beta CDR3 regions using RNA transcripts. HTBI-primed RT-PCR formed the first round, and a multiplex PCR formed the second. Each CDR3 protein is one row after TCRdb ran MiXCR on the multiplex PCR reads. The sample consists of hundreds of thousands of distinct CDR3 sequences, 22% of them appearing once. Sequenced: peripheral blood. The origin of the receptors is a woman under 30 with stable Graves' hyperthyroidism. Some clones in this sample may be carry-over from other donors' samples.

This clonotype has a count of ten or more. V is TRBV5-1 and J is TRBJ2-5; 11 bases match TRBD1. The V segment lost 4 bases and the J segment 5 bases; nucleotides outside the gene matches: 7. The CDR3 has 15 amino acids. CDR1 and CDR2 (germline): SGHRS, YFSETQ. CDR3 bases: TGCGCCAGCAGCCCAAGGACAGGGGGCGCGGAGACCCAGTACTTC. Protein: CASSPRTGGAETQYF.

The chain carries TRBV29-1 and TRBJ1-1; D gene ambiguous. The germline CDR1 and CDR2 sequences are SQVTM and ANQGSEA. The CDR3 contains 13 residues. V shed 0 bases and J shed 4 bases, with 9 bases lying between them. CDR3 nucleotides: TGCAGCGTTGAAGATGGGGTAGGCACTGAAGCTTTCTTT. Residues: CSVEDGVGTEAFF.

This clonotype was detected only a few times. CDR3 in amino acids: CASSPTGGWSRNTIYF. Here the CDR3 DNA reads TGTGCCAGCAGTCCGACAGGGGGCTGGAGTCGAAACACCATATATTTT. The genes are TRBV12-3 or TRBV12-4 and TRBJ1-3; TRBD1 matches at 10 bases. The CDR3 extends over 16 amino acids. The J segment lost 5 bases and the V segment lost 5 bases, leaving 9 bases of the junction unmatched.

In its sample, this clonotype was seen many times. The CDR3: CASSSRRDGSYEQYF. Here the CDR3 DNA reads TGTGCCAGCAGTTCTCGCCGGGACGGCTCCTACGAGCAGTACTTC. The V and J genes are TRBV12-3 or TRBV12-4 and TRBJ2-7; D possibly matches TRBD1 or TRBD2 (5 bases each). The CDR3 totals 15 residues. The V end lost 4 bases, the J end lost 0 bases, and 13 bases lay between the germline ends.

This chain links TRBV3-1 with TRBJ1-1; maybe TRBD1 (5 bases). The CDR3 is 17 amino acids. Trimming shortened V by 3 bases and J by 0 bases, and 17 bases separated the two germline ends. Germline V gene lookup returns CDR1 LGHDT and CDR2 YNNKEL (reference sequence). CDR3 residues: CASSHPVQGRVNTEAFF. The CDR3 bases are TGTGCCAGCAGCCACCCCGTCCAGGGAAGAGTGAACACTGAAGCTTTCTTT.

This clonotype was seen at least ten times. The rearrangement joins TRBV6-1 to TRBJ2-5; D is unresolved. This CDR3 comprises 14 residues. The ends were cut back, 2 bases at V and 2 bases at J, with 9 bases in the middle. Germline V gene sequence: CDR1 MNHNS, CDR2 SASEGT. This CDR3 reads CASSERRPQETQYF. The CDR3 DNA reads as TGTGCCAGCAGTGAACGTAGACCGCAAGAGACCCAGTACTTC.

J is TRBJ1-2 and V is TRBV6-5; tentative D call: TRBD1 (5 bases). The CDR3 extends over 13 amino acids. The ends were cut back, 4 bases at V and 3 bases at J, with 9 bases in the middle. Germline-derived CDR1 and CDR2 are MNHEY and SVGAGI. The CDR3 reads CASSSTGHYGYTF. For the CDR3, the DNA is TGTGCCAGCAGTTCCACGGGACACTATGGCTACACCTTC.

This rearrangement joins TRBV7-3 to TRBJ2-2; unclear D gene. Germline V CDR1 and CDR2: SGHTA, FQGTGA. The CDR3 is 16 amino acids. Trimming left V 1 base short and J 6 bases short, with 15 bases between. This CDR3 reads CASSLRVDPLAGELFF. In DNA form, the CDR3 reads TGTGCCAGCAGCTTAAGAGTAGACCCCCTCGCCGGGGAGCTGTTTTTT.

This clonotype was picked up many times. The chain has TRBV19 and TRBJ1-1; the match to TRBD1 covers 10 bases. The CDR3 runs 21 residues. Germline loops: CDR1 LNHDA, CDR2 SQIVND (reference sequence). The ends lost 0 bases at V and 0 bases at J; junction bases unmatched: 16. In DNA form, the CDR3 reads TGTGCCAGTAGTATAGATCCGGGACAGGGGATAAACGTACTGATGAACACTGAAGCTTTCTTT. Translating gives CASSIDPGQGINVLMNTEAFF. Drawing the rest from reference TRBV19 and TRBJ1-1, the complete variable domain is DGGITQSPKYLFRKEGQNVTLSCEQNLNHDAMYWYRQDPGQGLRLIYYSQIVNDFQKGDIAEGYSVSREKKESFPLTVTSAQKNPTAFYLCASSIDPGQGINVLMNTEAFFGQGTRLTVV.

The rearrangement uses TRBV6-1 and TRBJ2-2; either TRBD1 or TRBD2 may supply D (5 bases each). The germline V and J ends were trimmed by 7 bases and 2 bases, with 17 bases remaining between them. CDR3 size: 16 residues. CDR1 MNHNS and CDR2 SASEGT come from the germline V gene. The CDR3 here is CASKKSGTDNTGELFF. The CDR3 coding sequence is TGTGCCAGCAAGAAATCCGGGACGGACAACACCGGGGAGCTGTTTTTT.

The chain links TRBV6-1 to TRBJ2-7; 12 bases agree with TRBD1. This CDR3 comprises 15 residues. Germline V gene lookup returns CDR1 MNHNS and CDR2 SASEGT. After removal of 5 bases from V and 8 bases from J, the junction contained 10 bases not matched to a gene. CDR3 DNA sequence: TGTGCCAGCAGTCCCATGCCGGGACAGGGGGCGAAGCAGTACTTC. Its translation is CASSPMPGQGAKQYF.

This clonotype was seen repeatedly, ten times or more. This CDR3 reads CSANGQIPTGFF. The CDR3 region has the DNA TGCAGTGCTAATGGACAGATCCCAACGGGTTTCTTT. The V gene is TRBV20-1, the J gene TRBJ1-1, with D possibly TRBD1 on 6 matching bases. The length of the CDR3 is 12 residues. Trimming took off 4 bases at V and 13 bases at J, with 19 bases between the two ends. Germline V gives CDR1 DFQATT, CDR2 SNEGSKA (reference sequence).

The table lists this clonotype with many counts. The CDR3 reads CASRKGGRNTGELFF. The CDR3 DNA sequence: TGTGCCAGCAGAAAAGGGGGCAGGAACACCGGGGAGCTGTTTTTT. The rearrangement uses TRBV6-2 or TRBV6-3 and TRBJ2-2; 7 bases are shared with TRBD1. J gave up 1 base and V 6 bases, and 5 bases lay outside the gene matches. The length of the CDR3 is 15 residues. Germline V gene sequence: CDR1 MNHEY, CDR2 SVGEGT.

This clonotype was seen more than once but under ten times. This chain joins TRBV5-1 and TRBJ2-7, with TRBD1 as a possible D gene (6 bases). Between the trimmed V and J ends, which lost 4 bases and 0 bases, there was a span of 20 bases. Germline V gene sequence: CDR1 SGHRS, CDR2 YFSETQ. The length of the CDR3 is 17 residues. CDR3 region: CASSSGGGFASSYEQYF. CDR3 nucleotide sequence: TGCGCCAGCAGCAGTGGGGGCGGTTTTGCCAGCTCCTACGAGCAGTACTTC.

To note about this clonotype: No conserved phenylalanine or tryptophan is present at the end of the CDR3, so a read error is the likely explanation. V and J are TRBV6-1 and TRBJ1-5, with no clear D. This CDR3 region has 15 residues. The germline V and J ends were trimmed by 3 bases and 0 bases, with 9 bases remaining between them. CDR1 MNHNS and CDR2 SASEGT come from the germline V gene. Here the CDR3 reads CASSEGLSSNQPQHY. DNA of the CDR3: TGTGCCAGCAGTGAGGGTCTCAGTAGCAATCAGCCCCAGCATTAT.

This clonotype was counted between two and nine times. This sequence joins TRBV6-1 and TRBJ2-5, with 8 bases lining up with TRBD1. This CDR3 comprises 14 residues. The ends lost 5 bases at V and 4 bases at J; junction bases unmatched: 6. From germline, CDR1 is MNHNS and CDR2 SASEGT. CDR3 in DNA: TGTGCCAGCAGTAGGACAGGGTCAATAGAGACCCAGTACTTC. Translating gives CASSRTGSIETQYF.

The chain recombines TRBV2 with TRBJ1-5; perhaps TRBD1 as D (5 bases). The CDR3 totals 14 residues. The V end lost 2 bases, the J end lost 7 bases, and 12 bases lay between the germline ends. The germline CDR1 and CDR2 sequences are SNHLY and FYNNEI. The CDR3 spells CASSESTGKQPQHF. In nucleotides, the CDR3 is TGTGCCAGCAGTGAATCTACAGGAAAACAGCCCCAGCATTTT.

The chain links TRBV28 to TRBJ1-1; a possible D gene is TRBD1 (6 bases). CDR1 is MDHEN, CDR2 SYDVKM, per germline. The CDR3 sequence is 14 residues long. The V gene lost 6 bases and the J gene lost 0 bases, with 11 bases spanning the gap. The CDR3 sequence is CASRVYRVNTEAFF. The CDR3 DNA follows: TGTGCCAGCAGAGTCTACAGGGTGAACACTGAAGCTTTCTTT. Full variable domain (rest looked up from reference TRBV28 and TRBJ1-1): DVKVTQSSRYLVKRTGEKVFLECVQDMDHENMFWYRQDPGLGLRLIYFSYDVKMKEKGDIPEGYSVSREKKERFSLILESASTNQTSMYLCASRVYRVNTEAFFGQGTRLTVV.

This clonotype was counted between two and nine times. The chain has TRBV6-2 or TRBV6-3 and TRBJ2-5; possible D gene TRBD2, 8 bases. Looked up from germline, CDR1 is MNHEY and CDR2 is SVGEGT. V shed 6 bases and J shed 4 bases, with 15 bases lying between them. CDR3 length: 14 residues. Written as DNA, the CDR3 is TGTGCCAGCAGCAGGGGGACTAGACCAGAGACCCAGTACTTC. Translation: CASSRGTRPETQYF.

This clonotype has ten or more counts. V usage is TRBV28 and J usage is TRBJ2-2, with 7 nucleotides matching TRBD2. Germline V gives CDR1 MDHEN, CDR2 SYDVKM. V shed 4 bases, J shed 5 bases, and the junction held 10 bases outside the gene matches. The CDR3 covers 16 residues. The CDR3 is CASSYVAGAGTGELFF. As DNA, the CDR3 is TGTGCCAGCAGTTATGTGGCGGGAGCGGGTACCGGGGAGCTGTTTTTT.

The sample holds many counts of this clonotype. The rearrangement links TRBV20-1 to TRBJ2-7; 8 nucleotides line up with TRBD2. The CDR3 is 15 residues long. Trimming removed 3 bases from V and 2 bases from J; junction bases left unmatched: 9. The germline gives CDR1 DFQATT, CDR2 SNEGSKA (reference sequence). The CDR3, as DNA: TGCAGTGCTAGCGAACTTAGCGGGATTACCTACGAGCAGTACTTC. Its protein product is CSASELSGITYEQYF.

This clonotype was seen repeatedly, ten times or more. The rearrangement links TRBV28 to TRBJ1-5, with 9 bases matching TRBD1. Trimming took 6 bases from V and 6 from J; bases not matched to a gene: 12. The CDR3 has 16 amino acids. Germline V CDR1 and CDR2: MDHEN, SYDVKM. Here the CDR3 reads CASRLPPGQGIQPQHF. CDR3 DNA: TGTGCCAGCAGGTTACCCCCGGGACAGGGTATTCAGCCCCAGCATTTT.

This clonotype was recorded many times. V usage is TRBV2 and J usage is TRBJ2-5; D is undetermined. V was pared by 11 bases and J by 2 bases, with 12 bases between. Germline CDR1 reads SNHLY; CDR2 reads FYNNEI. This CDR3 spans 12 amino acids. The CDR3 region is CAGKDFQETQYF. The CDR3 nucleotides read TGTGCCGGCAAGGATTTTCAAGAGACCCAGTACTTC. Full variable domain (missing parts from reference TRBV2 and TRBJ2-5): EPEVTQTPSHQVTQMGQEVILRCVPISNHLYFYWYRQILGQKVEFLVSFYNNEISEKSEIFDDQFSVERPDGSNFTLKIRSTKLEDSAMYFCAGKDFQETQYFGPGTRLLVL.

This clonotype was detected many times. The chain uses TRBV27 and TRBJ2-7, with 7 bases lining up with TRBD1. V was pared by 6 bases and J by 5 bases, with 4 bases of the junction left unmatched. This CDR3 has 12 amino acids. CDR1 is MNHEY and CDR2 is SMNVEV in the germline V gene (reference sequence). The CDR3 coding sequence is TGTGCCAGCAGGACAGGGTCCCACGAGCAGTACTTC. Protein sequence: CASRTGSHEQYF.

This clonotype was counted ten times or more. A read error may produce the germline difference seen at one junction end. The chain couples TRBV7-6 to TRBJ1-1, with 7 bases fitting TRBD1. CDR3 length: 15 residues. Germline V lookup: CDR1 SGHVS, CDR2 FNYEAQ. The CDR3 sequence is CASSLARGPNTEAFF. CDR3 sequence (DNA): TGTGCCAGCAGCCTAGCTAGGGGGCCGAACACTGAAGCTTTCTTT. The complete variable domain, with remaining parts taken from reference TRBV7-6 and TRBJ1-1, reads GAGVSQSPRYKVTKRGQDVALRCDPISGHVSLYWYRQALGQGPEFLTYFNYEAQQDKSGLPNDRFSAERPEGSISTLTIQRTEQRDSAMYRCASSLARGPNTEAFFGQGTRLTVV.

This clonotype was counted ten times or more. The J gene is TRBJ2-5, the V gene TRBV7-2; D not certain. Deletions cut 6 bases from V and 2 bases from J, with 10 bases between. Looked up from germline, CDR1 is SGHTA and CDR2 is FQGNSA. This CDR3 region has 13 residues. The CDR3 here is CASRLPGQETQYF. In nucleotides, the CDR3 is TGTGCCAGCAGACTGCCCGGGCAAGAGACCCAGTACTTC.

Remarks on this clonotype: An end of the junction differs from the germline gene, which may be a read error. V gene TRBV4-2 combines with J gene TRBJ1-1, with no clear D. The CDR3 runs to 14 residues. Looked up from germline, CDR1 is LGHNA and CDR2 is YNFKEQ. The CDR3 bases are TGTGCCAGCAGCCAAGATTTAGATAACACTGAAGCTTGCTTT. Translation gives CASSQDLDNTEACF.